The sequence of this TCR beta chain was determined in a study of T cells in Graves' hyperthyroidism and ophthalmopathy. This clonotype has more than one count but fewer than ten. An end of the junction does not agree with germline; a read error may underlie this. RNA transcripts served as the template for amplifying TCR beta CDR3 regions. The HTBI set primed first-round TCR CDR3 RT-PCR. TCRdb redid the calling of the multiplex PCR reads with MiXCR, one entry per CDR3 protein. The sample consists of hundreds of thousands of distinct CDR3 sequences, roughly 15% of them appearing once. This CDR3 is 13 amino acids long. Germline V gene data show CDR1 as SNHLY and CDR2 as FYNNEI.

The clonotype was recovered from a woman between 40 and 50 years old with Graves' ophthalmopathy. V and J are TRBV2 and TRBJ1-2; perhaps TRBD1 as D (6 bases). Sequencing was carried out using blood. The CDR3 sequence is CASNEGQTYGYTF. CDR3 sequence (DNA): TGTGCCAGCAATGAAGGACAGACCTATGGCTACACCTTC. The full variable domain, its missing parts supplied by reference TRBV2 and TRBJ1-2, is EPEVTQTPSHQVTQMGQEVILRCVPISNHLYFYWYRQILGQKVEFLVSFYNNEISEKSEIFDDQFSVERPDGSNFTLKIRSTKLEDSAMYFCASNEGQTYGYTFGSGTRLTVV.